Presented here are 5 T cell receptor beta chains from one specimen sequenced in a study of blood T cell repertoires in COVID-19 (TCRdb year 2020). Receptor libraries were prepared by the immunoSEQ multiplex PCR assay. This immuneACCESS table, as held by TCRdb, lists in-frame sequences with V and J called but not all clones. Of the missing ones, under half trace to an unresolved V gene in checked studies; the others have no known cause. Within this sample are over 100,000 clones, with 84% of them counted one time only. The ten largest clones capture about a tenth of the sample. Material for sequencing was peripheral blood. The receptors come from a man aged 40-49 years with active or convalescent COVID-19.

J is TRBJ2-2 and V is TRBV6-5, with D possibly TRBD2 on 5 matching bases. The CDR3 consists of 14 residues. V was clipped by 7 bases and J by 6 bases, with 15 bases between them. Germline CDR1 and CDR2: MNHEY and SVGAGI. The CDR3 protein is CASKRAGGAGELFF. The CDR3 DNA reads TGTGCCAGCAAGAGGGCCGGAGGAGCCGGGGAGCTGTTTTTT.

V and J are TRBV7-9 and TRBJ1-1, with D unresolved. The germline V and J ends were trimmed by 2 bases and 5 bases, with 6 bases remaining between them. The CDR3 is 12 residues long. CDR1 is SEHNR, CDR2 FQNEAQ, per germline (reference sequence). CDR3 sequence: CASSLSLTEAFF. Here the CDR3 DNA reads TGTGCCAGCAGCTTATCCTTGACTGAAGCTTTCTTT.

The chain uses TRBV15 and TRBJ1-3; 8 positions agree with TRBD1. The CDR3 sequence is 15 residues long. CDR1 and CDR2 from the germline V gene are LNHNV and YYDKDF (reference sequence). The V segment lost 5 bases and the J segment 4 bases; nucleotides outside the gene matches: 7. The CDR3 is CATSLDRGDGNTIYF. The CDR3 bases are TGTGCCACCAGCCTAGACAGGGGAGACGGAAACACCATATATTTT.

The rearrangement uses TRBV5-1 and TRBJ2-7, with 8 bases fitting TRBD1. The J segment lost 4 bases and the V segment lost 5 bases, leaving 11 bases of the junction unmatched. CDR3 length: 15 amino acids. The germline CDR1 and CDR2 sequences are SGHRS and YFSETQ. CDR3 in amino acids: CASRSLGTGFYEQYF. The CDR3 nucleotides are TGCGCCAGCAGGAGTCTCGGGACAGGTTTTTACGAGCAGTACTTC.

The genes are TRBV11-2 and TRBJ1-1; D unresolved. The CDR3 is 15 amino acids. Germline V gene sequence: CDR1 SGHAT, CDR2 FQNNGV. V shed 5 bases and J shed 0 bases, with 13 bases lying between them. In DNA form, the CDR3 reads TGTGCCAGCAGCCCGAGTGTAGACATGAACACTGAAGCTTTCTTT. Amino acid sequence: CASSPSVDMNTEAFF.